The sequence of this TCR beta chain was determined in a study of blood T cell repertoires in COVID-19. Study as a whole: COVID-19 samples, acute and convalescent, were from the United States, Italy and Spain. The cDNA or gDNA used as material had been derived from T cells, B-cell-depleted T cells, or PBMCs.

Original data processing: For nucleated cells, counts were estimated from reference gene primer amplification. Clones were read by immunoSEQ multiplex PCR, and TCRdb kept only the in-frame ones, dropping some. The D gene and trimming were derived from the DNA, and the V and J assignments and clone size from that table. The sample lists tens of thousands of clones; 85% were seen once. The CDR3 totals 17 residues. CDR1 MNHEY and CDR2 SMNVEV come from the germline V gene (reference sequence). Deletions cut 1 base from V and 9 bases from J, with 19 bases between. The source is a man older than 75 with acute or convalescent COVID-19. The chain is built from TRBV27 and TRBJ1-6; tentative D call: TRBD1 (6 bases). Sequencing used peripheral blood. The DNA for the CDR3 is TGTGCCAGCAGTTTATTTGTACGGGGGGCCATCTTTTCACCCCTCCACTTT. It yields the protein CASSLFVRGAIFSPLHF.